This is a list of T cell receptor beta chains from one sample in a study of blood T cell repertoires in COVID-19. Method: immunoSEQ multiplex PCR; TCRdb's copy keeps in-frame clones and lacks some. The data show approximately 250,000 clones, with around 86% seen just once and around 1.5% held by the top ten. The source material was peripheral blood. These receptor sequences come from a woman aged 55-70 years who had recovered from COVID-19. The CDR3 runs from the conserved cysteine through the conserved F or W. A D gene is named only where the DNA matches it firmly. Part of the rows lack a size; the others show once, few, many or a class for expanded clones.

V gene: TRBV5-8; J gene: TRBJ2-7; D gene: NA; clone size: many; CDR3 DNA: TGTGCCAGCAGCTTTAGGACTACCCAAAACGAGCAGTACTTC; CDR3 protein: CASSFRTTQNEQYF
V gene: TRBV29-1; J gene: TRBJ1-1; D gene: NA; clone size: NA; CDR3 DNA: TGCAGCGTCGGCCTACGGGGAAAGCGGGACACTGAAGCTTTCTTT; CDR3 protein: CSVGLRGKRDTEAFF
V gene: TRBV4-3; J gene: TRBJ2-2; D gene: TRBD1; clone size: NA; CDR3 DNA: TGCGCCAGCAGCCAATACACAGGGGGCAGGGGAGGGGAGCTGTTTTTT; CDR3 protein: CASSQYTGGRGGELFF
V gene: TRBV18; J gene: TRBJ1-5; D gene: NA; clone size: NA; CDR3 DNA: TGTGCCAGCTCACCCACCCGGGGCAATCAGCCCCAGCATTTT; CDR3 protein: CASSPTRGNQPQHF
V gene: TRBV7-8; J gene: TRBJ2-3; D gene: NA; clone size: NA; CDR3 DNA: TGTGCCAGCAGCCCGGGGTGGATCGCAGATACGCAGTATTTT; CDR3 protein: CASSPGWIADTQYF
V gene: TRBV5-6; J gene: TRBJ2-5; D gene: NA; clone size: NA; CDR3 DNA: TGTGCCAGCAGCTTGGGTGGGGCGGAGACCCAGTACTTC; CDR3 protein: CASSLGGAETQYF
V gene: TRBV19; J gene: TRBJ1-1; D gene: TRBD1; clone size: NA; CDR3 DNA: TGTGCCAGTAGTACACAGGGGGTCGGGAACACTGAAGCTTTCTTT; CDR3 protein: CASSTQGVGNTEAFF
V gene: TRBV27; J gene: TRBJ2-3; D gene: TRBD2; clone size: once; CDR3 DNA: TGTGCCAGCAGCCCCGGAGAGCGGGGGCCCCCCCCAGATACGCAGTATTTT; CDR3 protein: CASSPGERGPPPDTQYF
V gene: TRBV9; J gene: TRBJ2-3; D gene: NA; clone size: NA; CDR3 DNA: TGTGCCAGCAGCGGTCTCCTAAGTGGAGATACGCAGTATTTT; CDR3 protein: CASSGLLSGDTQYF
V gene: TRBV11-2; J gene: TRBJ2-5; D gene: NA; clone size: few; CDR3 DNA: TGTGCCAGCAGAGACTTTAGAGAGACCCAGTACTTC; CDR3 protein: CASRDFRETQYF
V gene: TRBV28; J gene: TRBJ1-1; D gene: NA; clone size: NA; CDR3 DNA: TGTGCCAGCAGTTTACGGGGCACTGAAGCTTTCTTT; CDR3 protein: CASSLRGTEAFF
V gene: TRBV7-9; J gene: TRBJ1-3; D gene: NA; clone size: once; CDR3 DNA: TGTGCCAGCAGCTCCCGTTCCTACTCTGGAAACACCATATATTTT; CDR3 protein: CASSSRSYSGNTIYF
V gene: TRBV7-9; J gene: TRBJ2-4; D gene: NA; clone size: NA; CDR3 DNA: TGTGCCAGCAGCTTAGTCGGGGGATTGTCTAACATTCAGTACTTC; CDR3 protein: CASSLVGGLSNIQYF
V gene: TRBV6-5; J gene: TRBJ1-1; D gene: NA; clone size: NA; CDR3 DNA: TGTGCCAGCAGTTATATGGGGGGGACTGAAGCTTTCTTT; CDR3 protein: CASSYMGGTEAFF
V gene: TRBV11-2; J gene: TRBJ2-7; D gene: NA; clone size: NA; CDR3 DNA: TGTGCCAGCAGCTTAGGGGCCAGGGGGGCTTACTACGAGCAGTACTTC; CDR3 protein: CASSLGARGAYYEQYF
V gene: TRBV27; J gene: TRBJ1-3; D gene: NA; clone size: NA; CDR3 DNA: TGTGCCAGCAGTTTTGGCGGGGCTTGGGACACCATATATTTT; CDR3 protein: CASSFGGAWDTIYF
V gene: TRBV3-1/TRBV3-2; J gene: TRBJ1-5; D gene: NA; clone size: NA; CDR3 DNA: TGTGCCAGCAGCCAAGATATGGCACGAGGGCAGCCCCAGCATTTT; CDR3 protein: CASSQDMARGQPQHF
V gene: TRBV5-1; J gene: TRBJ2-7; D gene: TRBD2; clone size: NA; CDR3 DNA: TGCGCCAGCAGCTTAGGCGGGGGGGTTGGCGAGCAGTACTTC; CDR3 protein: CASSLGGGVGEQYF
V gene: TRBV16; J gene: TRBJ2-1; D gene: TRBD1; clone size: once; CDR3 DNA: TGTGCCAGCAGCCAATTACAGGGGGTGTTGAATGAGCAGTTCTTC; CDR3 protein: CASSQLQGVLNEQFF
V gene: TRBV28; J gene: TRBJ2-7; D gene: NA; clone size: NA; CDR3 DNA: TGTGCCAGCAGTTTACCGCAGGGTCGGTACGAGCAGTACTTC; CDR3 protein: CASSLPQGRYEQYF
V gene: TRBV18; J gene: TRBJ2-2; D gene: NA; clone size: NA; CDR3 DNA: TGTGCCAGCTCACCCCGACAGACGAACACCGGGGAGCTGTTTTTT; CDR3 protein: CASSPRQTNTGELFF
V gene: TRBV18; J gene: TRBJ2-7; D gene: NA; clone size: NA; CDR3 DNA: TGTGCCAGCTCACCACTGGACACCACTCTCTCCTACGAGCAGTACTTC; CDR3 protein: CASSPLDTTLSYEQYF
V gene: TRBV7-3; J gene: TRBJ2-7; D gene: TRBD1; clone size: NA; CDR3 DNA: TGTGCCAGCAGCTTGACAGGGGGCAATGGGAAAAACGAGCAGTACTTC; CDR3 protein: CASSLTGGNGKNEQYF
V gene: TRBV6-5; J gene: TRBJ2-7; D gene: NA; clone size: NA; CDR3 DNA: TGTGCCAGCAGTCGCACCGGGACTGTAACCTACGAGCAGTACTTC; CDR3 protein: CASSRTGTVTYEQYF
V gene: TRBV5-1; J gene: TRBJ1-2; D gene: TRBD1; clone size: NA; CDR3 DNA: TGCGCCAGCAGCCCAGGGGGTTTTAACTATGGCTACACCTTC; CDR3 protein: CASSPGGFNYGYTF
V gene: TRBV3-1/TRBV3-2; J gene: TRBJ1-3; D gene: NA; clone size: NA; CDR3 DNA: TGTGCCAGCAGCCAAGAACCGGGTGGAAACACCATATATTTT; CDR3 protein: CASSQEPGGNTIYF